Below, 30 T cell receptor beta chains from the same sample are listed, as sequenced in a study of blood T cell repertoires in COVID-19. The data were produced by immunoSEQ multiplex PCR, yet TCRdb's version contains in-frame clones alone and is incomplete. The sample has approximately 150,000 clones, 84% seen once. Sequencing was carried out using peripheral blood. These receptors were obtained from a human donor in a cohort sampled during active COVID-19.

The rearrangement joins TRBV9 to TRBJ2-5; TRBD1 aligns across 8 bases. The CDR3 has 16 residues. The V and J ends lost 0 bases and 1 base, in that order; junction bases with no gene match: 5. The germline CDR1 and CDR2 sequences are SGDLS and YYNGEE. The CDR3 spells CASSVAPGQGQETQYF. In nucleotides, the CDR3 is TGTGCCAGCAGCGTAGCTCCAGGACAGGGCCAAGAGACCCAGTACTTC.

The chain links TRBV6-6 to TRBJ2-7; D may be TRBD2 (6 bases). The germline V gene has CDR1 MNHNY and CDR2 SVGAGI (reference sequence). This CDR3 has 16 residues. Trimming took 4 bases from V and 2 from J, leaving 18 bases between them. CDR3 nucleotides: TGTGCCAGCAGTTCCCCCTCCGACGGGACTCCCTACGAGCAGTACTTC. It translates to CASSSPSDGTPYEQYF.

DNA of the CDR3: TGTGCCAGCAGCCAAGGGACACGAGGTGAAGCTTTCTTT. Its protein is CASSQGTRGEAFF. The genes are TRBV3-1 (or the pseudogene TRBV3-2) and TRBJ1-1; D might be TRBD1 (5 bases). V was pared by 1 base and J by 7 bases, with 10 bases between. The CDR3 covers 13 residues. Germline V gene data show CDR1 as LGHDT and CDR2 as YNNKEL (reference sequence).

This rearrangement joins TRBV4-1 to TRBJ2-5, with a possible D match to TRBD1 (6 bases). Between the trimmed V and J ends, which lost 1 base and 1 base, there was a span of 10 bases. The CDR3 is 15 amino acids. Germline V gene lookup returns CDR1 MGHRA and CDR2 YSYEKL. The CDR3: CASSQGGGLQETQYF. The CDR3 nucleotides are TGCGCCAGCAGCCAAGGTGGGGGCCTCCAAGAGACCCAGTACTTC.

The CDR3, as DNA: TGTGCCAGTAGTATAACCCCTGGGTCCATCTTGGGAGTCGGCTACACCTTC. This sequence encodes CASSITPGSILGVGYTF. The chain recombines TRBV19 with TRBJ1-2, with D unclear. CDR3 length: 17 amino acids. V gave up 2 bases and J gave up 8 bases, with 24 bases separating them. CDR1 and CDR2 (germline): LNHDA, SQIVND (reference sequence). The full variable domain, its missing parts supplied by reference TRBV19 and TRBJ1-2, is DGGITQSPKYLFRKEGQNVTLSCEQNLNHDAMYWYRQDPGQGLRLIYYSQIVNDFQKGDIAEGYSVSREKKESFPLTVTSAQKNPTAFYLCASSITPGSILGVGYTFGSGTRLTVV.

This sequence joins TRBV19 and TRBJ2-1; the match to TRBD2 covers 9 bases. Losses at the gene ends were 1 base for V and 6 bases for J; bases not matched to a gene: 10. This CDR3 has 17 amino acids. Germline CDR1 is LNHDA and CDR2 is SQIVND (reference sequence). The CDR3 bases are TGTGCCAGTAGTATAGTTTTTGGCGGGAGGGCCCCCAATGAGCAGTTCTTC. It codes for CASSIVFGGRAPNEQFF. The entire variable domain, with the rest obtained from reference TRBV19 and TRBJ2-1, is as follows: DGGITQSPKYLFRKEGQNVTLSCEQNLNHDAMYWYRQDPGQGLRLIYYSQIVNDFQKGDIAEGYSVSREKKESFPLTVTSAQKNPTAFYLCASSIVFGGRAPNEQFFGPGTRLTVL.

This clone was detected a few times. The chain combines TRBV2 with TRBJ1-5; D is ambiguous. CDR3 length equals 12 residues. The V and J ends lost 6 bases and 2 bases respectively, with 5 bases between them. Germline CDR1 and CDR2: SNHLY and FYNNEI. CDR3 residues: CASREGNQPQHF. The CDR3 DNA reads TGTGCCAGCAGGGAGGGCAATCAGCCCCAGCATTTT.

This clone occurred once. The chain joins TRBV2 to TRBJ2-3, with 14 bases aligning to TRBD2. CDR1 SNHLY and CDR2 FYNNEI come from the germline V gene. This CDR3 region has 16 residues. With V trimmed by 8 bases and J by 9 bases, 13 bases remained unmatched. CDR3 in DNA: TGTGCCAGCGGACTAGCGGGAGGCCCCATCGCGGGGACGCAGTATTTT. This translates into CASGLAGGPIAGTQYF.

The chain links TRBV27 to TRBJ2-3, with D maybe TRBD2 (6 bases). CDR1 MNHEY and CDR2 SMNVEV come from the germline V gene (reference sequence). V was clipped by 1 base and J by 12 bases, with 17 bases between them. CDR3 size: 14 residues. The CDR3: CASSLYGTRASQYF. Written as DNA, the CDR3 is TGTGCCAGCAGTTTATATGGGACTCGGGCTTCACAGTATTTT.

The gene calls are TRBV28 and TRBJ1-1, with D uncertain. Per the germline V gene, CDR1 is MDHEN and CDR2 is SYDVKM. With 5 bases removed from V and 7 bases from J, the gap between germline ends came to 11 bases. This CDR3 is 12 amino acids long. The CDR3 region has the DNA TGTGCCAGCAGTCTCCCCCCCTTTGAAGCTTTCTTT. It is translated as CASSLPPFEAFF.

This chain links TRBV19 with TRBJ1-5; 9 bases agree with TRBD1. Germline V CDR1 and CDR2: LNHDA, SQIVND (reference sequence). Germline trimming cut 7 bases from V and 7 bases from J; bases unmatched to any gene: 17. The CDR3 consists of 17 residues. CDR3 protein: CASKMTTGGKRGQPQHF. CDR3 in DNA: TGTGCCAGTAAAATGACGACAGGGGGAAAGAGGGGGCAGCCCCAGCATTTT.

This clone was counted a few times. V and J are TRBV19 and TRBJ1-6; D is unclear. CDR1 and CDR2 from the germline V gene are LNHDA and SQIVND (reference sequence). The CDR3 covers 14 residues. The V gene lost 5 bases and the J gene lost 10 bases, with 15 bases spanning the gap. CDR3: CASSPGPGESPLHF. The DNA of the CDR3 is TGTGCCAGTAGTCCTGGCCCCGGGGAGTCACCCCTCCACTTT.

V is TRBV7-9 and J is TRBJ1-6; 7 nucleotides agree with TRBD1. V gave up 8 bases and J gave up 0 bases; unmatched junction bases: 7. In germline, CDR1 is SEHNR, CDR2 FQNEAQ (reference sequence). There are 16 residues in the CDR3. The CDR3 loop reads CASSTDRSSYNSPLHF. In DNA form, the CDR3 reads TGTGCCAGCTCGACGGACAGGAGCTCCTATAATTCACCCCTCCACTTT.

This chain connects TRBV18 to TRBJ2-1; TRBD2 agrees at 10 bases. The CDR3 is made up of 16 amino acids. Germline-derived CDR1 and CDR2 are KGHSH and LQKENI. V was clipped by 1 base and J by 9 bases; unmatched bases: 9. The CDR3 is CASSPRASGSKVEQFF. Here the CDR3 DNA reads TGTGCCAGCTCACCACGGGCTAGCGGGAGCAAGGTTGAGCAGTTCTTC.

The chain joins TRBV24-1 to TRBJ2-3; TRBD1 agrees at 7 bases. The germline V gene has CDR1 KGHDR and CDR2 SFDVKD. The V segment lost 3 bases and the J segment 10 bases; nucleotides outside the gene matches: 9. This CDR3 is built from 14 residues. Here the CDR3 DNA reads TGTGCCACCAGTGATCCTATTGACAGGGTCGCGCAGTATTTT. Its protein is CATSDPIDRVAQYF.

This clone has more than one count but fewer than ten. CDR3 nucleotide sequence: TGTGCCAGCAGTTCCCCTGCGCTGTGGAGCAAGAACACTGAAGCTTTCTTT. Its protein product is CASSSPALWSKNTEAFF. V gene TRBV28 combines with J gene TRBJ1-1, with no clear D. V was cut by 4 bases and J by 1 base, with 19 bases left in between. This CDR3 region has 17 residues. CDR1 and CDR2 (germline): MDHEN, SYDVKM.

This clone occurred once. The CDR3 region is CASSLEPPLYEQYF. Written as DNA, the CDR3 is TGCGCCAGCAGCTTGGAGCCCCCACTCTACGAGCAGTACTTC. The chain uses TRBV5-1 and TRBJ2-7; D remains ambiguous. CDR1 is SGHRS and CDR2 is YFSETQ in the germline V gene. The length of the CDR3 is 14 residues. V lost 0 bases and J 3 bases, leaving 10 bases between the germline ends.

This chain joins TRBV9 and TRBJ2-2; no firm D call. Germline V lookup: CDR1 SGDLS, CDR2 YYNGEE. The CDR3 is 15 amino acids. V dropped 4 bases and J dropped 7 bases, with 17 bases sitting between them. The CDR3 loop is CASSPLNGPIGELFF. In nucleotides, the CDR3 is TGTGCCAGCAGCCCGCTTAATGGGCCGATCGGGGAGCTGTTTTTT.

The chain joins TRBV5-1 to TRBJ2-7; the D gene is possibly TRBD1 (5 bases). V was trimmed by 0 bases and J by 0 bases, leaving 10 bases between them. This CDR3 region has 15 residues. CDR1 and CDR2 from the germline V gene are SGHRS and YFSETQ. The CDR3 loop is CASSLDRSSSYEQYF. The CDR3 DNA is TGCGCCAGCAGCTTGGACAGGAGTAGCTCCTACGAGCAGTACTTC.

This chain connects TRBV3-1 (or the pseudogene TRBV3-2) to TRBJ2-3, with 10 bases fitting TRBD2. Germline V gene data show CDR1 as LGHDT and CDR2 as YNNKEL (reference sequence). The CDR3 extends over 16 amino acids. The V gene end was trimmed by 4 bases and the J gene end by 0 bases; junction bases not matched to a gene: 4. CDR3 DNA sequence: TGTGCCAGCAGCCTGAGGACTAGCGGTAGCACAGATACGCAGTATTTT. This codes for CASSLRTSGSTDTQYF.

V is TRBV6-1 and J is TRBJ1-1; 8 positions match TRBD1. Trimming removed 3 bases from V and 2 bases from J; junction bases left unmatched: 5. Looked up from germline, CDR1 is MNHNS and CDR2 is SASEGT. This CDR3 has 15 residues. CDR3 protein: CASSEGQDYNTEAFF. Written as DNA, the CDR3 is TGTGCCAGCAGTGAGGGACAGGACTACAACACTGAAGCTTTCTTT.

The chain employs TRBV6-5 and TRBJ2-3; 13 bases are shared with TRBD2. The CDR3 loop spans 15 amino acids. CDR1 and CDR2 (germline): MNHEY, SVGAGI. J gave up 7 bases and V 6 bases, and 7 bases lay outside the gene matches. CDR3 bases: TGTGCCAGCAGCCCGACTAGCGGGGGGCGTAATACGCAGTATTTT. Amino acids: CASSPTSGGRNTQYF.

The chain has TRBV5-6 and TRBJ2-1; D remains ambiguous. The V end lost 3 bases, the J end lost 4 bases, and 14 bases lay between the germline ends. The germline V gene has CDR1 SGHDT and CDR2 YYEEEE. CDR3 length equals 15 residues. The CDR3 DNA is TGTGCCAGCAGCTCCGCAACAAACCAATACAATGAGCAGTTCTTC. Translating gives CASSSATNQYNEQFF.

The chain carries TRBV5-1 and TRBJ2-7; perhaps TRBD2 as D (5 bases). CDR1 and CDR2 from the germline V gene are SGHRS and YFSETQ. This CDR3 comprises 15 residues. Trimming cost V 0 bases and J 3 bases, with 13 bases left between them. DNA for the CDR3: TGCGCCAGCAGCTTGGATTTTCGGGGTATCTACGAGCAGTACTTC. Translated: CASSLDFRGIYEQYF.

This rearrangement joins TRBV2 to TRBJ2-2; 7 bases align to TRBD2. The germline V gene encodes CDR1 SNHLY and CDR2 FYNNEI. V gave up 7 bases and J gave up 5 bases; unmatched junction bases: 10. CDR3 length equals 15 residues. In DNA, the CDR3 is TGTGCCAGCACCTCAGGGTCGGGAGGTACCGGGGAGCTGTTTTTT. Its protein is CASTSGSGGTGELFF.

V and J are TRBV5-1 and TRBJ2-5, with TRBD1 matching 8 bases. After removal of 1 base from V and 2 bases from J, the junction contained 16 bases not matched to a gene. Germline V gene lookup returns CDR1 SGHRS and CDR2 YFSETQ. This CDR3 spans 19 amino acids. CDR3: CASSLRGPGQARRQETQYF. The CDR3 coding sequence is TGCGCCAGCAGCTTGAGGGGTCCGGGACAGGCCCGCCGACAAGAGACCCAGTACTTC.

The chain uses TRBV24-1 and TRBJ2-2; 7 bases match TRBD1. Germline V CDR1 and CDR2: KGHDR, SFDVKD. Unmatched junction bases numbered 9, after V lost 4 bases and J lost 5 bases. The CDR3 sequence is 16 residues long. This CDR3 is CATSDPRQGGTGELFF. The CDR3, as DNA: TGTGCCACCAGTGACCCTAGACAGGGTGGGACCGGGGAGCTGTTTTTT.

CDR3 in DNA: TGTGCCAGCAGCTCCGGGACAGGGGAGAACACTGAAGCTTTCTTT. It specifies CASSSGTGENTEAFF. This rearrangement joins TRBV3-1 (or the pseudogene TRBV3-2) to TRBJ1-1, with 10 bases lining up with TRBD1. Germline CDR1 LGHDT, CDR2 YNNKEL (reference sequence). This CDR3 spans 15 amino acids. The junction had 4 bases not matched to a gene; V was cut back by 5 bases and J by 1 base.

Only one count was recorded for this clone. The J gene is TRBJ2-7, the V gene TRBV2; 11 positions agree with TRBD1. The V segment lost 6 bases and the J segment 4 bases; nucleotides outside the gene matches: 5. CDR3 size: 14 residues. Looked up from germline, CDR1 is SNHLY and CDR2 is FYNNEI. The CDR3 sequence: CASRDRDRGYEQYF. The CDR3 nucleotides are TGTGCCAGCAGGGACCGGGACAGGGGGTACGAGCAGTACTTC.

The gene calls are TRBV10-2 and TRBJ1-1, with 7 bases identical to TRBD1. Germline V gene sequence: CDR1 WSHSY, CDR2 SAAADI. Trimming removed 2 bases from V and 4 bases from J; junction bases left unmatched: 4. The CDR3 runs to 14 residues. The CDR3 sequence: CASSEAGGSTEAFF. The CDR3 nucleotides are TGCGCCAGCAGTGAGGCAGGGGGTAGCACTGAAGCTTTCTTT.